The 20 T cell receptor beta chains given below trace back to one sample, sequenced in a study of T cells after yellow fever vaccination. TCRdb re-called the 5' RACE reads through MiXCR, storing one row per CDR3 protein. Of more than 120,000 distinct CDR3 sequences listed, 7.7% are singletons. The sample here was CD4+ T cells sorted from PBMCs, taken 5 days after the yellow fever booster vaccination. The source is a man between 25 and 39 years old who received the YFV17D yellow fever vaccine.

This clonotype has ten or more counts. V and J are TRBV12-3 or TRBV12-4 and TRBJ1-5; D is unclear. Trimming pared 5 bases from V and 11 bases from J, leaving 22 bases between. This CDR3 is built from 15 residues. The CDR3 sequence is CASSTMSARSRAQHF. The CDR3 DNA is TGTGCCAGCAGTACTATGAGTGCTAGATCACGGGCCCAGCATTTT.

This clonotype was seen only a few times. J is TRBJ2-3 and V is TRBV20-1; 7 bases line up with TRBD2. Germline V lookup: CDR1 DFQATT, CDR2 SNEGSKA (reference sequence). This CDR3 is 20 amino acids long. With V trimmed by 3 bases and J by 1 base, 22 bases remained unmatched. CDR3: CSARIGLAGLPGGGTDTQYF. Written as DNA, the CDR3 is TGCAGTGCTAGGATCGGATTAGCGGGCCTACCTGGGGGTGGCACAGATACGCAGTATTTT.

The rearrangement uses TRBV18 and TRBJ2-7; D remains ambiguous. CDR1 is KGHSH and CDR2 is LQKENI in the germline V gene. CDR3 length: 13 residues. Deletions cut 0 bases from V and 1 base from J, with 4 bases between. The CDR3 nucleotides are TGTGCCAGCTCACCACCGCAATCCTACGAGCAGTACTTC. It translates to CASSPPQSYEQYF.

As concerns this clonotype: This may be a read error: a much more frequent sequence differs by one nucleotide. CDR3 sequence (DNA): TGTGCCATCAGTGAACAGGACTACAGGAATGAGCAGTTCTTC. The encoded protein is CAISEQDYRNEQFF. The gene calls are TRBV10-3 and TRBJ2-1, with D possibly being TRBD2 (6 bases). V was shortened by 3 bases and J by 7 bases, with 13 bases between the two germline ends. CDR1 is ENHRY and CDR2 is SYGVKD in the germline V gene. The CDR3 contains 14 residues.

This clonotype came up many times. The chain couples TRBV5-1 to TRBJ2-1; no firm D call. Trimming pared 7 bases from V and 4 bases from J, leaving 12 bases between. This CDR3 comprises 13 residues. Germline CDR1 and CDR2: SGHRS and YFSETQ. The CDR3 DNA sequence: TGCGCCAGCTGCGAAGGGCCGTACAATGAGCAGTTCTTC. Translation: CASCEGPYNEQFF.

This clonotype was counted ten times or more. The chain combines TRBV29-1 with TRBJ2-1; 8 positions match TRBD2. The J segment lost 0 bases and the V segment lost 1 base, leaving 5 bases of the junction unmatched. CDR1 SQVTM and CDR2 ANQGSEA come from the germline V gene. The CDR3 runs 16 residues. DNA of the CDR3: TGCAGCGTTGAAGTAGGTACTAGCGGCTCCTACAATGAGCAGTTCTTC. The encoded protein is CSVEVGTSGSYNEQFF.

In its sample, this clonotype was seen many times. The chain uses TRBV10-3 and TRBJ2-7; D may be TRBD1 (6 bases). V lost 11 bases and J lost 6, with 20 bases in between. This CDR3 has 13 amino acids. Germline loops: CDR1 ENHRY, CDR2 SYGVKD. The CDR3 sequence: CAATQVQGGEQYF. CDR3 DNA sequence: TGTGCCGCCACCCAGGTACAGGGTGGCGAGCAGTACTTC.

The table lists this clonotype with many counts. This rearrangement joins TRBV3-1 to TRBJ1-1; possible D gene TRBD1, 6 bases. CDR1 is LGHDT, CDR2 YNNKEL, per germline (reference sequence). V lost 8 bases and J lost 3, with 13 bases in between. This CDR3 comprises 13 residues. The CDR3 here is CASSPGGHTEAFF. For the CDR3, the DNA is TGTGCCAGCTCTCCTGGGGGGCACACTGAAGCTTTCTTT.

Ten or more counts support this clonotype. The chain is built from TRBV11-3 and TRBJ2-1; maybe TRBD2 (6 bases). The CDR3 covers 16 residues. Germline-derived CDR1 and CDR2 are SGHNT and YENEEA. Trimming left V 1 base short and J 3 bases short, with 13 bases between. The CDR3: CASSLASSGDYNEQFF. The CDR3 coding sequence is TGTGCCAGCAGCTTAGCAAGTAGCGGAGACTACAATGAGCAGTTCTTC.

This clonotype was found many times. The chain links TRBV5-1 to TRBJ2-3; no clear D gene. The CDR3 is 14 residues long. Trimming stripped 2 bases from V and 0 bases from J, with 7 bases between. Germline assignment: CDR1 SGHRS and CDR2 YFSETQ. CDR3 protein: CASSFAKSTDTQYF. CDR3 sequence (DNA): TGCGCCAGCAGCTTTGCAAAAAGCACAGATACGCAGTATTTT.

This clonotype has at least ten counts. The J gene is TRBJ2-7, the V gene TRBV11-2; D is uncertain. CDR1 SGHAT and CDR2 FQNNGV come from the germline V gene. This CDR3 is 12 amino acids long. The V gene lost 0 bases and the J gene lost 7 bases, with 7 bases spanning the gap. The CDR3 DNA is TGTGCCAGCAGCTTAGAGGGAACAGAGCAGTACTTC. Protein sequence: CASSLEGTEQYF. The full variable domain, rest sourced from reference TRBV11-2 and TRBJ2-7, is EAGVAQSPRYKIIEKRQSVAFWCNPISGHATLYWYQQILGQGPKLLIQFQNNGVVDDSQLPKDRFSAERLKGVDSTLKIQPAKLEDSAVYLCASSLEGTEQYFGPGTRLTVT.

This clonotype has a handful of counts. The chain has TRBV7-9 and TRBJ1-1; TRBD1 matches at 8 bases. Trimming at V came to 5 bases and at J to 5 bases, leaving 4 bases not matched to a gene. CDR1 is SEHNR and CDR2 is FQNEAQ in the germline V gene (reference sequence). This CDR3 has 13 amino acids. Written as DNA, the CDR3 is TGTGCCAGCAGCGTGACAGGGGAAACTGAAGCTTTCTTT. It yields the protein CASSVTGETEAFF.

This clonotype occurred many times. V is TRBV12-3 or TRBV12-4 and J is TRBJ2-7; 7 bases are shared with TRBD1. The CDR3 runs 15 residues. V gave up 6 bases and J gave up 6 bases; unmatched junction bases: 14. The CDR3 spells CASSLHRGSESEQYF. Written as DNA, the CDR3 is TGTGCCAGCAGCCTTCACAGGGGCTCCGAATCCGAGCAGTACTTC.

This clonotype showed up many times. V is TRBV7-2 and J is TRBJ2-1; no definite D call. The CDR3 is 14 residues long. Trimming cost V 3 bases and J 2 bases, with 8 bases left between them. The germline gives CDR1 SGHTA, CDR2 FQGNSA. DNA for the CDR3: TGTGCCAGCAGCTTTCAGAGCCCCTACAATGAGCAGTTCTTC. Its translation: CASSFQSPYNEQFF.

This clonotype was seen repeatedly, ten times or more. This chain connects TRBV4-3 to TRBJ2-5; the D is unclear. The CDR3 runs to 13 residues. The germline V and J ends were trimmed by 3 bases and 5 bases, with 10 bases remaining between them. Germline values: CDR1 LGHNA, CDR2 YSLEER. The CDR3 is CASSQNLRETQYF. The CDR3 bases are TGCGCCAGCAGCCAGAACTTGAGGGAGACCCAGTACTTC.

This clonotype was picked up many times. The chain carries TRBV6-5 and TRBJ1-6; 7 positions agree with TRBD1. The CDR3 runs 14 residues. With V trimmed by 6 bases and J by 7 bases, 6 bases remained unmatched. In germline, CDR1 is MNHEY, CDR2 SVGAGI. The CDR3 here is CASRQQGSNSPLHF. CDR3 DNA sequence: TGTGCCAGCAGACAACAGGGGTCCAATTCACCCCTCCACTTT.

The CDR3 region has the DNA TGCAGTGCCAGGGGTGGTAGCGGGAGCACCGGGGAGCTGTTTTTT. It codes for CSARGGSGSTGELFF. V usage is TRBV20-1 and J usage is TRBJ2-2; TRBD2 agrees at 9 bases. Per germline, CDR1 DFQATT and CDR2 SNEGSKA (reference sequence). V lost 6 bases, J lost 4 bases, and 9 bases stayed unmatched. The CDR3 is made up of 15 amino acids.

The sample holds many counts of this clonotype. The V call is TRBV7-6, the J call TRBJ2-1; a possible D gene is TRBD2 (6 bases). Trimming took 1 base from V and 13 from J, leaving 11 bases between them. The CDR3 totals 12 residues. Germline CDR1 is SGHVS and CDR2 is FNYEAQ. The CDR3 reads CASSLEPGRQFF. Written as DNA, the CDR3 is TGTGCCAGCAGCTTAGAACCCGGGAGACAGTTCTTC.

This clonotype was counted a few times. V and J are TRBV20-1 and TRBJ2-1; D not certain. This CDR3 contains 14 residues. Trimming removed 3 bases at V and 0 bases at J, with 9 bases between. Germline V gives CDR1 DFQATT, CDR2 SNEGSKA (reference sequence). Written as DNA, the CDR3 is TGCAGTGCTAGTGGCGAGAGCTCCTACAATGAGCAGTTCTTC. As protein: CSASGESSYNEQFF.

This clonotype was detected many times. This sequence joins TRBV10-3 and TRBJ2-7; maybe TRBD2 (5 bases). Germline V gene lookup returns CDR1 ENHRY and CDR2 SYGVKD. Trimming left V 8 bases short and J 5 bases short, with 16 bases between. The CDR3 consists of 13 residues. CDR3 in amino acids: CAIARGQVDEQYF. CDR3 DNA: TGTGCCATCGCCCGAGGGCAGGTCGACGAGCAGTACTTC.